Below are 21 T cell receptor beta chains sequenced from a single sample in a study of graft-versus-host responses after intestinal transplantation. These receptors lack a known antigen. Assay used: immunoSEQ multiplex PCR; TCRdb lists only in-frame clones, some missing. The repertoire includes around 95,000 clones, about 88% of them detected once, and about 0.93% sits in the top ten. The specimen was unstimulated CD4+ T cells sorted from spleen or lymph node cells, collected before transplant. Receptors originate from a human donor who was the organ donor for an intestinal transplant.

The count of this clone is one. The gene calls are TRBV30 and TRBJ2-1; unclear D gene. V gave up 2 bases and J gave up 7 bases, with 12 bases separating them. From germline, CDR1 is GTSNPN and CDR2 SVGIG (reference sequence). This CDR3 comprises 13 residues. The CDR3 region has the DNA TGTGCCTGGAGTAACTCACCCGTGAATGAGCAGTTCTTC. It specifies CAWSNSPVNEQFF.

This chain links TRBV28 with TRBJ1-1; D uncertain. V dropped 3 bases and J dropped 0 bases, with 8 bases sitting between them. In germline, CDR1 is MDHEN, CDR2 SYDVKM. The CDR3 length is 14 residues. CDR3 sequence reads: CASSFGDLNTEAFF. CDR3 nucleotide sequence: TGTGCCAGCAGTTTTGGAGACCTGAACACTGAAGCTTTCTTT.

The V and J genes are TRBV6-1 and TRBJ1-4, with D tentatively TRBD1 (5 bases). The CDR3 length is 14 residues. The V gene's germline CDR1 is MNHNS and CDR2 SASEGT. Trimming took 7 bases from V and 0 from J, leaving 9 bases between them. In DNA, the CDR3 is TGTGCCAGCACTCCGGGGGCAACTAATGAAAAACTGTTTTTT. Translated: CASTPGATNEKLFF.

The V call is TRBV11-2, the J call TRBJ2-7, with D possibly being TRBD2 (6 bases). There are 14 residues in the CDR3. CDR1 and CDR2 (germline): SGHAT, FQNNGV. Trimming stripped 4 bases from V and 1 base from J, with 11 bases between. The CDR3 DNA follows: TGTGCCAGCAGCTCGCGGGACCAGTCCTACGAGCAGTACTTC. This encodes CASSSRDQSYEQYF.

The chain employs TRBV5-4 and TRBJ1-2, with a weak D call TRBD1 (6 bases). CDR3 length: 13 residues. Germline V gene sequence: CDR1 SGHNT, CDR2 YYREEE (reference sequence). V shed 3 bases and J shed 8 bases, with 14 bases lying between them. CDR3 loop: CASSSQGEYGYTF. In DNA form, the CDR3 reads TGTGCCAGCAGCTCACAGGGTGAATACGGCTACACCTTC.

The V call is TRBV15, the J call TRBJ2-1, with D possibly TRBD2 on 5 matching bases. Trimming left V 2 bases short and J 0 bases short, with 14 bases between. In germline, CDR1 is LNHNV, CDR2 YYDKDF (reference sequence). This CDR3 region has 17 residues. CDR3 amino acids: CATSRWGAASSYNEQFF. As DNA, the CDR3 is TGTGCCACCAGCAGATGGGGAGCGGCTAGCTCCTACAATGAGCAGTTCTTC.

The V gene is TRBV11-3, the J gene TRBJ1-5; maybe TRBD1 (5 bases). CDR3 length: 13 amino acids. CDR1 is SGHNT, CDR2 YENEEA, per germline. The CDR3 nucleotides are TGTACCGGAAGCAGGGATAGCAATCAGCCCCAGCATTTT. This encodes CTGSRDSNQPQHF.

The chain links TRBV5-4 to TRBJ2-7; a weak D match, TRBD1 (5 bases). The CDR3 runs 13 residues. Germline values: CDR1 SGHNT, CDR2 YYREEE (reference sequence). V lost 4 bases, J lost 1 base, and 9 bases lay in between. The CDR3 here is CASSRQSSYEQYF. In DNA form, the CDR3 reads TGTGCCAGCAGCCGACAGAGTTCCTACGAGCAGTACTTC.

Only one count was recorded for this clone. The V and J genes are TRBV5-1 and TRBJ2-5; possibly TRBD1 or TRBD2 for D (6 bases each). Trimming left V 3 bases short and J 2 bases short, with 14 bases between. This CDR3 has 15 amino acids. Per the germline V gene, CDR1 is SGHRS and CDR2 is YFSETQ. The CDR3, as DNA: TGCGCCAGCAGCTCCGGAGGGGACACACAAGAGACCCAGTACTTC. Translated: CASSSGGDTQETQYF.

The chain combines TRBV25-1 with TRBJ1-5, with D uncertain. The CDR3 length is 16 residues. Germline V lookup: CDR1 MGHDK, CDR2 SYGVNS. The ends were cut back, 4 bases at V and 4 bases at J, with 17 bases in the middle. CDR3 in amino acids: CASSGGGSSMNQPQHF. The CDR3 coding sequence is TGTGCCAGCAGTGGAGGAGGGAGCTCGATGAATCAGCCCCAGCATTTT.

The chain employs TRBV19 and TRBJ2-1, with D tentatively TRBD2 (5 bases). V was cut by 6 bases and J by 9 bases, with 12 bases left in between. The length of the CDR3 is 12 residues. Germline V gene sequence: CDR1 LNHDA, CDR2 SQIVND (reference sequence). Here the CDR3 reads CASRASSIEQFF. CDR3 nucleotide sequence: TGTGCCAGTAGGGCCTCTAGCATTGAGCAGTTCTTC.

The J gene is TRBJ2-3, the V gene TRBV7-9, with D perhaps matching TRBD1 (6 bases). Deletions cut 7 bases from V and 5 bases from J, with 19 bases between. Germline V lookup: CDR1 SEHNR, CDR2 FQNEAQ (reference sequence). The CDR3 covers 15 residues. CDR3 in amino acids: CASNPHKQGQDTQYF. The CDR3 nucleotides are TGTGCCAGCAACCCCCACAAACAGGGTCAAGATACGCAGTATTTT.

This CDR3 reads CASRPDSNYGYTF. For the CDR3, the DNA is TGTGCCAGTAGACCAGATTCTAACTATGGCTACACCTTC. The genes are TRBV19 and TRBJ1-2, with D uncertain. The CDR3 sequence is 13 residues long. Germline V gives CDR1 LNHDA, CDR2 SQIVND (reference sequence). Trimming cost V 6 bases and J 0 bases, with 8 bases left between them.

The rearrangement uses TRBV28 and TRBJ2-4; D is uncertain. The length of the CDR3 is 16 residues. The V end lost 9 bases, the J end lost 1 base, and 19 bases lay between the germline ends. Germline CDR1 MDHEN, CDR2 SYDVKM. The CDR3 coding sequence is TGTGCCAGTTTGTCTGGTGTTAATCAGGCCAAAAACATTCAGTACTTC. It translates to CASLSGVNQAKNIQYF.

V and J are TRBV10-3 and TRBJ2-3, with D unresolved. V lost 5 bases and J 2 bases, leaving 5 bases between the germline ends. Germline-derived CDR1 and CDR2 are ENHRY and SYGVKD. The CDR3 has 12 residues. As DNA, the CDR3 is TGTGCCATCAGTTCTAACACAGATACGCAGTATTTT. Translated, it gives CAISSNTDTQYF.

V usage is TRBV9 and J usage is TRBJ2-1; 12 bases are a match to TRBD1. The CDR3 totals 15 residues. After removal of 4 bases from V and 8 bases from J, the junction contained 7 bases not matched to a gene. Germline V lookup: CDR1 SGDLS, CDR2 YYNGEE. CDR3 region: CASSPGTGGWDEQFF. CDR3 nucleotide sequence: TGTGCCAGCAGCCCAGGGACAGGGGGCTGGGATGAGCAGTTCTTC.

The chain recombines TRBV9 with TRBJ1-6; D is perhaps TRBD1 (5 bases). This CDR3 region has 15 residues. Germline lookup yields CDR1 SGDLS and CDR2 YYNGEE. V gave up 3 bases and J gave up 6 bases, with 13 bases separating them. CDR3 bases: TGTGCCAGCAGCGCCGATGGACACTTTAATTCACCCCTCCACTTT. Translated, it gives CASSADGHFNSPLHF.

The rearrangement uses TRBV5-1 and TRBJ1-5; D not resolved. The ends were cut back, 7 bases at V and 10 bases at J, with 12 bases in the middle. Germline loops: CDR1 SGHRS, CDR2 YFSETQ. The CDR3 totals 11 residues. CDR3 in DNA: TGCGCCAGCCGCGGGGAGAGACCCCAGCATTTT. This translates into CASRGERPQHF.

CDR3 sequence reads: CASSPPRGLPEQYF. The CDR3 coding sequence is TGTGCCAGCTCACCACCCAGGGGATTACCCGAGCAGTACTTC. The chain is built from TRBV18 and TRBJ2-7; D may be TRBD1 (6 bases). V lost 0 bases, J lost 6 bases, and 12 bases lay in between. The CDR3 runs to 14 residues. Germline V gene lookup returns CDR1 KGHSH and CDR2 LQKENI.

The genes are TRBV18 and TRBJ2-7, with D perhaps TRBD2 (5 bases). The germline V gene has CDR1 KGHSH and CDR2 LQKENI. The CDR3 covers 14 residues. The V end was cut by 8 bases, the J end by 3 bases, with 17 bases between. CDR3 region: CASLQSRGSYEQYF. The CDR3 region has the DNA TGTGCCAGCCTGCAAAGTAGAGGGAGCTACGAGCAGTACTTC.

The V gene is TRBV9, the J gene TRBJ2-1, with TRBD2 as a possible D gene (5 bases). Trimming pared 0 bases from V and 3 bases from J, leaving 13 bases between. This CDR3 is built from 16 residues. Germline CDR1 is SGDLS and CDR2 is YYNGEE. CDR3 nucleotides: TGTGCCAGCAGCGTAGCGCGGGCAGGCTACTACAATGAGCAGTTCTTC. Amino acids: CASSVARAGYYNEQFF. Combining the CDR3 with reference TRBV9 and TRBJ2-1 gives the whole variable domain DSGVTQTPKHLITATGQRVTLRCSPRSGDLSVYWYQQSLDQGLQFLIQYYNGEERAKGNILERFSAQQFPDLHSELNLSSLELGDSALYFCASSVARAGYYNEQFFGPGTRLTVL.